Below are 3 T cell receptor beta chains sequenced from a single sample in a study of T cell changes during pregnancy in multiple sclerosis. Using immunoSEQ multiplex PCR, the repertoire was profiled, and TCRdb retains in-frame clones only, with some absent. Here the sample spans 65,000 to 80,000 clones, 93% being singletons. The input for sequencing was peripheral blood, taken in the second trimester of pregnancy. The source is a female donor with multiple sclerosis, enrolled in a pregnancy study.

The rearrangement joins TRBV5-1 to TRBJ1-5; D is uncertain. The germline V gene has CDR1 SGHRS and CDR2 YFSETQ. The CDR3 spans 15 residues. V gave up 0 bases and J gave up 7 bases, with 14 bases separating them. For the CDR3, the DNA is TGCGCCAGCAGCTTGGACGCGTACCCTCGGCAGCCCCAGCATTTT. Residues: CASSLDAYPRQPQHF.

The chain joins TRBV5-1 to TRBJ2-5; D gene uncertain. CDR1 and CDR2 from the germline V gene are SGHRS and YFSETQ. Trimming shortened V by 3 bases and J by 5 bases, and 11 bases separated the two germline ends. The CDR3 is made up of 13 amino acids. The CDR3 coding sequence is TGCGCCAGCAGCTCCTCGGGTGGGGAGACCCAGTACTTC. Amino acids: CASSSSGGETQYF.

V is TRBV15 and J is TRBJ2-5; 12 nucleotides agree with TRBD2. CDR3 length equals 14 residues. The V segment lost 7 bases and the J segment 7 bases; nucleotides outside the gene matches: 7. Per germline, CDR1 LNHNV and CDR2 YYDKDF (reference sequence). The CDR3 DNA reads as TGTGCCACCAATCTAGCGGGAGGGCCAGGGACCCAGTACTTC. This sequence encodes CATNLAGGPGTQYF.